Many counts were recorded for the clone carrying this T cell receptor (beta chain). Its target is not known. 5'RACE with 10-nucleotide random UMIs produced the cDNA. From the 5' RACE reads, TCRdb called clonotypes with MiXCR, one entry per CDR3 protein. Of approximately 66,000 distinct CDR3 sequences in the sample, about 3.4% are singletons; the top ten hold under 4.5%. This record comes from a study of neurological immune-mediated disorders. Findings and limits, study-wide: One related-CDR3 cluster, found by phylogenetic grouping, held repertoires of 18 of 34 multiple sclerosis patients and is a possible signature. The study found the most TCR clonal expansion in HTLV-1-associated myelopathy and the least in multiple sclerosis, below healthy controls. The expanded clones of different subjects shared no CDR3 amino acid sequences (suggesting private repertoires in all groups).

This TCR was sampled from a middle-aged man with multiple sclerosis. The sample consisted of PBMCs.

The CDR3 sequence is CASSQDINYGYTF. The CDR3 region has the DNA TGTGCCAGCAGCCAAGACATAAACTATGGCTACACCTTC. The chain is built from TRBV7-8 and TRBJ1-2; D gene uncertain. CDR1 is SGHVS and CDR2 is FQNEAQ in the germline V gene. CDR3 length equals 13 residues. The V and J ends lost 5 bases and 2 bases respectively, with 9 bases between them.